This record looks at one T cell receptor beta chain sequence and its context. No antigen is known for it. The junction differs from germline at one of its ends, possibly a read error. Looked up from germline, CDR1 is SQVTM and CDR2 is ANQGSEA. The CDR3 covers 16 residues. These data originate in a study of blood T cells in healthy people across ages. Study conclusions and caveats: In these data, TCR beta diversity tracked strongly with naive T cell percentage.

PCR was performed a second time for roughly 7 to 11 cycles using a sample-barcoded 5' primer and a J-beta primer mix. Via MiXCR, TCRdb re-called the 5' RACE reads, giving one row per CDR3 protein. Here the sample spans hundreds of thousands of distinct CDR3 sequences, 22% being singletons. For every donor, a draw yielded roughly 9.3 milliliters of peripheral blood. The rearrangement uses TRBV29-1 and TRBJ2-6; the D gene could be TRBD1 or TRBD2 (5 bases each). This clonotype originated in a man between 70 and 80 years old in good health. Input material: blood. The chain's CDR3 is CSVARRGDSGANVLTF. DNA of the CDR3: TGTAGCGTTGCTCGGAGAGGGGACTCTGGGGCCAACGTCCTGACTTTC. Full variable domain (outside the CDR3, taken from reference TRBV29-1 and TRBJ2-6): SAVISQKPSRDICQRGTSLTIQCQVDSQVTMMFWYRQQPGQSLTLIATANQGSEATYESGFVIDKFPISRPNLTFSTLTVSNMSPEDSSIYLCSVARRGDSGANVLTFGAGSRLTVL.